Following are 3 T cell receptor beta chains from one sample sequenced in a study of cytomegalovirus exposure and HLA in healthy donors. The PCR ran on 60 Vbeta and 13 Jbeta primers. The method was immunoSEQ multiplex PCR; TCRdb's version includes in-frame clones alone and lacks a portion of them. Of approximately 77,000 clones in the sample, around 76% were seen once. Material for sequencing was PBMCs. The receptors originated from a male donor in good health and CMV-seropositive.

This clone was seen a few times. V is TRBV19 and J is TRBJ2-1, with 12 bases identical to TRBD2. This CDR3 is built from 16 residues. Germline V gene data show CDR1 as LNHDA and CDR2 as SQIVND (reference sequence). V was clipped by 3 bases and J by 9 bases; unmatched bases: 9. The CDR3 region has the DNA TGTGCCAGTAGTATTAGGGTTCCTAGCGGGGGGGGTGAGCAGTTCTTC. It yields the protein CASSIRVPSGGGEQFF.

The V call is TRBV6-6, the J call TRBJ1-4; weak D call: TRBD1 (6 bases). The CDR3 length is 15 residues. Germline V lookup: CDR1 MNHNY, CDR2 SVGAGI (reference sequence). The V end was cut by 7 bases, the J end by 4 bases, with 16 bases between. The CDR3 DNA reads TGTGCCAGCACCCCCGGGGGGCTAGGTAATGAAAAACTGTTTTTT. This codes for CASTPGGLGNEKLFF.

This clone showed up just a few times. The chain carries TRBV28 and TRBJ1-5; 8 bases agree with TRBD1. The CDR3 consists of 13 residues. With 10 bases clipped from V and 6 bases from J, the junction kept 8 bases outside the gene matches. From germline, CDR1 is MDHEN and CDR2 SYDVKM. The CDR3 coding sequence is TGTGCCACCAGGGGGCTAATCATTCAGCCCCAGCATTTT. Protein product: CATRGLIIQPQHF.